The rows below give T cell receptor beta chains drawn from one sample of a study of control samples from healthy donors and cancer patients. TCRdb's copy holds only in-frame clones and misses some; the assay was immunoSEQ multiplex PCR. The table shows some 95,000 clones, with approximately 81% occurring only once. Material for sequencing was blood. These receptors originate from a woman aged 30 to 39 in good health. Both conserved end residues are part of each CDR3. Fields, in order: CDR3 DNA, CDR3 protein, clone size, D gene, V gene, J gene. The D gene is left open where the match is weak. Expanded clones get a size class; other rows say once, few or many, or leave the size out.

cdr3_nt: TGTGCCAGCAGCGTAGATTTAGATACGCAGTATTTT
cdr3_aa: CASSVDLDTQYF
clone_size: -
d_call: -
v_call: TRBV9
j_call: TRBJ2-3

cdr3_nt: TGTGCCAGCAGACGGGGGGGCGGTTGGAATGAGCAGTTCTTC
cdr3_aa: CASRRGGGWNEQFF
clone_size: -
d_call: TRBD2
v_call: TRBV2
j_call: TRBJ2-1

cdr3_nt: TGTGCCATCAGTTCACAGGGGGCAGGGGGCTACACCTTC
cdr3_aa: CAISSQGAGGYTF
clone_size: -
d_call: TRBD1
v_call: TRBV10-3
j_call: TRBJ1-2

cdr3_nt: TGTGCCAGCAGCCCCTCCGGAATCTACGAGCAGTACTTC
cdr3_aa: CASSPSGIYEQYF
clone_size: -
d_call: -
v_call: TRBV6-5
j_call: TRBJ2-7

cdr3_nt: TGTGCCAGCAGCCAAGATATGGGAGAGACCCAGTACTTC
cdr3_aa: CASSQDMGETQYF
clone_size: -
d_call: -
v_call: TRBV4-2
j_call: TRBJ2-5

cdr3_nt: TGTGCCAGCAGCTTGGCCGATCGCGAGGGGGCGGGAGGCTACACCTTC
cdr3_aa: CASSLADREGAGGYTF
clone_size: -
d_call: TRBD1
v_call: TRBV5-4
j_call: TRBJ1-2

cdr3_nt: TGCAGTGCTAGTCCGCTCCCTGGAGGCTACACCTTC
cdr3_aa: CSASPLPGGYTF
clone_size: -
d_call: -
v_call: TRBV20-1
j_call: TRBJ1-2

cdr3_nt: TGTGCCAGCAGAGACACAGGGGGTCTGAACACTGAAGCTTTCTTT
cdr3_aa: CASRDTGGLNTEAFF
clone_size: -
d_call: TRBD1
v_call: TRBV6-5
j_call: TRBJ1-1

cdr3_nt: TGTGCCAGCAGGTACAGGGGATCCGGGGAGCTGTTTTTT
cdr3_aa: CASRYRGSGELFF
clone_size: -
d_call: TRBD1
v_call: TRBV7-9
j_call: TRBJ2-2

cdr3_nt: TGTGCCAGCAGCACCGGGACTAGCGGGCCAACTTTT
cdr3_aa: CASSTGTSGPTF
clone_size: -
d_call: TRBD2
v_call: TRBV5-4
j_call: TRBJ2-3

cdr3_nt: TGCGCCAGCAGCCAAGATCGTGGGGACACTAGCAATCAGCCCCAGCATTTT
cdr3_aa: CASSQDRGDTSNQPQHF
clone_size: few
d_call: -
v_call: TRBV4-1
j_call: TRBJ1-5

cdr3_nt: TGTGCCGGGGGGGCCTCCTATAATTCACCCCTCCACTTT
cdr3_aa: CAGGASYNSPLHF
clone_size: -
d_call: -
v_call: TRBV30
j_call: TRBJ1-6

cdr3_nt: TGTGCCAGCAGTTACTACTTAGGACAGATGAACACTGAAGCTTTCTTT
cdr3_aa: CASSYYLGQMNTEAFF
clone_size: -
d_call: -
v_call: TRBV6-2/TRBV6-3
j_call: TRBJ1-1

cdr3_nt: TGCGCCAGCAGTCAATCGGGCGGGGGTTGGAACACAGATACGCAGTATTTT
cdr3_aa: CASSQSGGGWNTDTQYF
clone_size: -
d_call: TRBD2
v_call: TRBV23-1
j_call: TRBJ2-3

cdr3_nt: TGCGCCAGCAGCCAAGATTGGAACACTGAAGCTTTCTTT
cdr3_aa: CASSQDWNTEAFF
clone_size: -
d_call: -
v_call: TRBV4-3
j_call: TRBJ1-1

cdr3_nt: TGTGCCACCAACCGTGGACAGGGATACCAGCCCCAGCATTTT
cdr3_aa: CATNRGQGYQPQHF
clone_size: -
d_call: TRBD1
v_call: TRBV15
j_call: TRBJ1-5

cdr3_nt: TGTGCCAGCAGTGAAGATCTAGCGGGGGGGCCAGGGCAGTACTTC
cdr3_aa: CASSEDLAGGPGQYF
clone_size: few
d_call: TRBD2
v_call: TRBV2
j_call: TRBJ2-7

cdr3_nt: TGTGCCAGCAGCTGGGACAGGGCCAACTATGGCTACACCTTC
cdr3_aa: CASSWDRANYGYTF
clone_size: -
d_call: TRBD1
v_call: TRBV5-8
j_call: TRBJ1-2

cdr3_nt: TGTGCCTGGAGTAGACAGGGGGGTGAGGGCTACACCTTC
cdr3_aa: CAWSRQGGEGYTF
clone_size: -
d_call: TRBD1
v_call: TRBV30
j_call: TRBJ1-2

cdr3_nt: TGTGCCAGCAGCCCCTGGGGACACTCCCCTGGAAACACCATATATTTT
cdr3_aa: CASSPWGHSPGNTIYF
clone_size: -
d_call: -
v_call: TRBV11-2
j_call: TRBJ1-3

cdr3_nt: TGTGCCAGCAGCCCGTTGGAGCCTTATGGCTACACCTTC
cdr3_aa: CASSPLEPYGYTF
clone_size: -
d_call: -
v_call: TRBV12-3/TRBV12-4
j_call: TRBJ1-2

cdr3_nt: TGTGCCACCAGCCGAAGACAGGGCACAGATACGCAGTATTTT
cdr3_aa: CATSRRQGTDTQYF
clone_size: -
d_call: -
v_call: TRBV15
j_call: TRBJ2-3

cdr3_nt: TGTGCCAGCAGCGACACAGCTACCCTTGGGTTCGGTGAAAAACTGTTTTTT
cdr3_aa: CASSDTATLGFGEKLFF
clone_size: -
d_call: -
v_call: TRBV25-1
j_call: TRBJ1-4

cdr3_nt: TGTGCCACCAGCAGAGGAGTTGGGGTTGGAAACACCATATATTTT
cdr3_aa: CATSRGVGVGNTIYF
clone_size: few
d_call: -
v_call: TRBV15
j_call: TRBJ1-3

cdr3_nt: TGTGCCAGCGCCCCGGTCCGGGGGGGTGTCACTGAAGCTTTCTTT
cdr3_aa: CASAPVRGGVTEAFF
clone_size: -
d_call: -
v_call: TRBV7-6
j_call: TRBJ1-1

cdr3_nt: TGTGCCAGCAGTTTACCGGGCAATCAGCCCCAGCATTTT
cdr3_aa: CASSLPGNQPQHF
clone_size: -
d_call: -
v_call: TRBV28
j_call: TRBJ1-5

cdr3_nt: TGTGCCAGCAGCGTAGGCGCGGGGTCCTACAATGAGCAGTTCTTC
cdr3_aa: CASSVGAGSYNEQFF
clone_size: -
d_call: -
v_call: TRBV9
j_call: TRBJ2-1

cdr3_nt: TGTGCCAGCAGCTTAGCCACGAACACCGGGGAGCTGTTTTTT
cdr3_aa: CASSLATNTGELFF
clone_size: once
d_call: -
v_call: TRBV7-2
j_call: TRBJ2-2

cdr3_nt: TGTGCCATCGGGGGACGGACTCCTGAAGCTTTCTTT
cdr3_aa: CAIGGRTPEAFF
clone_size: -
d_call: -
v_call: TRBV10-3
j_call: TRBJ1-1

cdr3_nt: TGCGCCAGCAGCTTCTGGACTAGCGGGGGGCGAACCGGGGAGCTGTTTTTT
cdr3_aa: CASSFWTSGGRTGELFF
clone_size: -
d_call: TRBD2
v_call: TRBV5-1
j_call: TRBJ2-2

cdr3_nt: TGCGCCAGCAGCCAAGATTCGGGAGAGTCCTATGGCTACACCTTC
cdr3_aa: CASSQDSGESYGYTF
clone_size: -
d_call: -
v_call: TRBV4-3
j_call: TRBJ1-2

cdr3_nt: TGTGCCAGCAGCCAAGCGCTAGCGGGGCGCTACGAGCAGTACTTC
cdr3_aa: CASSQALAGRYEQYF
clone_size: few
d_call: TRBD2
v_call: TRBV4-2
j_call: TRBJ2-7

cdr3_nt: TGTGCCAGCACCTGGACAGGGGCTAGTGGCTACACCTTC
cdr3_aa: CASTWTGASGYTF
clone_size: -
d_call: TRBD1
v_call: TRBV27
j_call: TRBJ1-2

cdr3_nt: TGTGCCATCTGGGACAGGGGGCGTCCCGAGCAGTACTTC
cdr3_aa: CAIWDRGRPEQYF
clone_size: many
d_call: TRBD1
v_call: TRBV10-3
j_call: TRBJ2-7

cdr3_nt: TGTGCCAGCAGCTTGGCAGATACGCAGTATTTT
cdr3_aa: CASSLADTQYF
clone_size: -
d_call: -
v_call: TRBV5-6
j_call: TRBJ2-3

cdr3_nt: TGTGCCAGCAGCTTAGCTCTTAGCAACACAGATACGCAGTATTTT
cdr3_aa: CASSLALSNTDTQYF
clone_size: -
d_call: -
v_call: TRBV7-2
j_call: TRBJ2-3

cdr3_nt: TGTGCCAGCACGACAGGGGGGCATGGCTACACCTTC
cdr3_aa: CASTTGGHGYTF
clone_size: -
d_call: TRBD1
v_call: TRBV12-3/TRBV12-4
j_call: TRBJ1-2

cdr3_nt: TGTGCCACCAGTGATTTGGCTAGTTCTCCCACGCAGTATTTT
cdr3_aa: CATSDLASSPTQYF
clone_size: -
d_call: -
v_call: TRBV24-1
j_call: TRBJ2-3

cdr3_nt: TGCGCCAGCAGCCAAGAACCTTCAAGCTTTGCAACTAATGAAAAACTGTTTTTT
cdr3_aa: CASSQEPSSFATNEKLFF
clone_size: -
d_call: -
v_call: TRBV4-3
j_call: TRBJ1-4

cdr3_nt: TGTGCCAGCTCGCCCGACAGGGCAGGCGGAAACACCATATATTTT
cdr3_aa: CASSPDRAGGNTIYF
clone_size: -
d_call: TRBD1
v_call: TRBV18
j_call: TRBJ1-3

cdr3_nt: TGCGCCAGCTCAAGCGGGGGGGTCAACACCGGGGAGCTGTTTTTT
cdr3_aa: CASSSGGVNTGELFF
clone_size: -
d_call: TRBD2
v_call: TRBV4-3
j_call: TRBJ2-2

cdr3_nt: TGTGCCATCAAAGGGACAGGGGGCCCGAACACTGAAGCTTTCTTT
cdr3_aa: CAIKGTGGPNTEAFF
clone_size: -
d_call: TRBD1
v_call: TRBV10-3
j_call: TRBJ1-1

cdr3_nt: TGCGCCAGCAGCCAAGAGGTAACAGGGAACAATCAGCCCCAGCATTTT
cdr3_aa: CASSQEVTGNNQPQHF
clone_size: few
d_call: -
v_call: TRBV4-1
j_call: TRBJ1-5

cdr3_nt: TGCGCCAGCAGCTTGGCCAGGCCAGGGGAAAAGGATAGCAATCAGCCCCAGCATTTT
cdr3_aa: CASSLARPGEKDSNQPQHF
clone_size: -
d_call: -
v_call: TRBV5-1
j_call: TRBJ1-5

cdr3_nt: TGCGCCAGCAGCCACTCCCGTTCAGGACTAGCGGGAGAGACCCAGTACTTC
cdr3_aa: CASSHSRSGLAGETQYF
clone_size: -
d_call: TRBD2
v_call: TRBV4-3
j_call: TRBJ2-5

cdr3_nt: TGTGCCAGCGGGCTCACCTTGGGAGAGACCCAGTACTTC
cdr3_aa: CASGLTLGETQYF
clone_size: -
d_call: -
v_call: TRBV2
j_call: TRBJ2-5

cdr3_nt: TGTGCTAGTGGTTTAGGGACAGTGGCCACCGGGGAGCTGTTTTTT
cdr3_aa: CASGLGTVATGELFF
clone_size: -
d_call: TRBD1
v_call: TRBV12-5
j_call: TRBJ2-2

cdr3_nt: TGCAGCGTTGACTCTCCGACGGGGGCTTACTATGGCTACACCTTC
cdr3_aa: CSVDSPTGAYYGYTF
clone_size: -
d_call: -
v_call: TRBV29-1
j_call: TRBJ1-2

cdr3_nt: TGTGCCAGCAGCCCCGCGTTGCGGGGGGGCCCAGGGTTCACCGGGGAGCTGTTTTTT
cdr3_aa: CASSPALRGGPGFTGELFF
clone_size: -
d_call: TRBD2
v_call: TRBV9
j_call: TRBJ2-2

cdr3_nt: TGTGCCAGCAGTTCGCGCCGACAGGCTTATAATGAAAAACTGTTTTTT
cdr3_aa: CASSSRRQAYNEKLFF
clone_size: -
d_call: -
v_call: TRBV6-5
j_call: TRBJ1-4

cdr3_nt: TGTGCCAGCAGTCGGCAGGGGGGGCCCACAGATACGCAGTATTTT
cdr3_aa: CASSRQGGPTDTQYF
clone_size: few
d_call: -
v_call: TRBV11-3
j_call: TRBJ2-3

cdr3_nt: TGCAGCGTTTGGACAACGAACACCGGGGAGCTGTTTTTT
cdr3_aa: CSVWTTNTGELFF
clone_size: -
d_call: -
v_call: TRBV29-1
j_call: TRBJ2-2

cdr3_nt: TGTGCCAGCAGCTTAAGGACAGGGGGAAATCAGCCCCAGCATTTT
cdr3_aa: CASSLRTGGNQPQHF
clone_size: -
d_call: TRBD1
v_call: TRBV7-6
j_call: TRBJ1-5

cdr3_nt: TGTGCCAGCAGCCTTACTTCTCGCCCAGGGGCCAAGAACTATGGCTACACCTTC
cdr3_aa: CASSLTSRPGAKNYGYTF
clone_size: -
d_call: -
v_call: TRBV27
j_call: TRBJ1-2

cdr3_nt: TGTGCCAGCAGCCCGGTAAAGCTCATGAACACTGAAGCTTTCTTT
cdr3_aa: CASSPVKLMNTEAFF
clone_size: -
d_call: -
v_call: TRBV7-2
j_call: TRBJ1-1

cdr3_nt: TGCGCCAGCAGCCATTCACAGGGGGACGGCTACACCTTC
cdr3_aa: CASSHSQGDGYTF
clone_size: -
d_call: TRBD1
v_call: TRBV4-3
j_call: TRBJ1-2

cdr3_nt: TGTGCCAGCAGCTTAGGACAGGGGTCCACCGGGGAGCTGTTTTTT
cdr3_aa: CASSLGQGSTGELFF
clone_size: -
d_call: TRBD1
v_call: TRBV7-3
j_call: TRBJ2-2

cdr3_nt: TGTGCCAGCAGCGCATGGGACAGCCGTTTGAACACTGAAGCTTTCTTT
cdr3_aa: CASSAWDSRLNTEAFF
clone_size: -
d_call: TRBD1
v_call: TRBV9
j_call: TRBJ1-1

cdr3_nt: TGTGCCAGCAGTTTCGACAGGGACTATGGCTACACCTTC
cdr3_aa: CASSFDRDYGYTF
clone_size: -
d_call: TRBD1
v_call: TRBV27
j_call: TRBJ1-2

cdr3_nt: TGTGCCAGCAGTTACGGAAACACCATATATTTT
cdr3_aa: CASSYGNTIYF
clone_size: -
d_call: -
v_call: TRBV12-3/TRBV12-4
j_call: TRBJ1-3